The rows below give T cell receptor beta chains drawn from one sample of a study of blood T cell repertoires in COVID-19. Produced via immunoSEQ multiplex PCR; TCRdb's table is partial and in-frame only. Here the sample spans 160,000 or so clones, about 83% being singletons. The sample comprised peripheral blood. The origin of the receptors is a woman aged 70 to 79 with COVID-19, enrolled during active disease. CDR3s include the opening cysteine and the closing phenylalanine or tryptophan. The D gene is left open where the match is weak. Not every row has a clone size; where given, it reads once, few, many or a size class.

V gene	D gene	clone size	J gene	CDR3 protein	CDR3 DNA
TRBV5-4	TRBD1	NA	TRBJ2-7	CASSLGQGHYEQYF	TGTGCCAGCAGCTTGGGACAGGGCCACTACGAGCAGTACTTC
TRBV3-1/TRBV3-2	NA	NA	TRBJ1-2	CASSQDLREAGPNYGYTF	TGTGCCAGCAGCCAAGACCTACGGGAGGCAGGCCCTAACTATGGCTACACCTTC
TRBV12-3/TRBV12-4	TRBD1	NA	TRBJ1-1	CASSWDSNTEAFF	TGTGCCAGCAGTTGGGACAGTAACACTGAAGCTTTCTTT
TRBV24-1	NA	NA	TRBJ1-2	CATSSTGSNYGYTF	TGTGCCACCAGCTCGACAGGTTCTAACTATGGCTACACCTTC
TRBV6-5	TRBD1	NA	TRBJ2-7	CASSTWTGSYEQYF	TGTGCCAGCAGTACATGGACAGGTTCCTACGAGCAGTACTTC
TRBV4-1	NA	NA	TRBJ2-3	CASSQDSGDTQYF	TGCGCCAGCAGCCAAGATTCGGGGGATACGCAGTATTTT
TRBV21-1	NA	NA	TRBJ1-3	CASSKWLSSGNTIYF	TGTGCCAGCAGCAAATGGCTGTCCTCTGGAAACACCATATATTTT
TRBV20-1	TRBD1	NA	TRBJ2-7	CSASSDREDEQYF	TGCAGTGCTAGTTCTGACAGGGAAGACGAGCAGTACTTC
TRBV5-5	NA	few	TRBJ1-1	CASSLQTGLYTEAFF	TGTGCCAGCAGCCTCCAGACAGGTTTGTACACTGAAGCTTTCTTT
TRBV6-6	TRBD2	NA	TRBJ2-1	CASSYVSRGDNEQFF	TGTGCCAGCAGTTATGTATCGCGGGGGGACAATGAGCAGTTCTTC
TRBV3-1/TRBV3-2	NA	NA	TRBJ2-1	CASSQEVVGGPYNEQFF	TGTGCCAGCAGCCAAGAGGTCGTGGGGGGACCCTACAATGAGCAGTTCTTC
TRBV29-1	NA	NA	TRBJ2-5	CSVEVGWGLKVETQYF	TGCAGCGTTGAAGTGGGGTGGGGGCTTAAGGTAGAGACCCAGTACTTC
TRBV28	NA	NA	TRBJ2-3	CASSLWRSVTDTQYF	TGTGCCAGCAGTTTGTGGAGGTCCGTCACAGATACGCAGTATTTT
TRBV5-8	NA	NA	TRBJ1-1	CASRSRGNTEAFF	TGTGCCAGCAGGTCCAGGGGGAACACTGAAGCTTTCTTT
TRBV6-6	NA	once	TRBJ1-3	CASTRVASSGNTIYF	TGTGCCAGCACCCGGGTGGCGAGCTCTGGAAACACCATATATTTT
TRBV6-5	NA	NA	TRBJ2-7	CASRLWDSIYEQYF	TGTGCCAGCAGACTTTGGGACTCCATCTACGAGCAGTACTTC
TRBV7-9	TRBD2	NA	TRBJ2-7	CASSSRFQRGGNYEQYF	TGTGCCAGCAGCTCCCGTTTTCAGCGGGGGGGCAACTACGAGCAGTACTTC
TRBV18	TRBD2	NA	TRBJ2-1	CASSLAGPRDPEQFF	TGTGCCAGCTCGCTAGCGGGGCCTAGGGACCCTGAGCAGTTCTTC
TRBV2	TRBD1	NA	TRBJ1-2	CASGDPGQENYGYTF	TGTGCCAGCGGGGACCCGGGACAGGAGAACTATGGCTACACCTTC
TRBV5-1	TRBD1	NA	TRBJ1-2	CASSPGTGYGYGYTF	TGCGCCAGCAGTCCCGGGACAGGGTACGGGTATGGCTACACCTTC
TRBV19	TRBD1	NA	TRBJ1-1	CASSVQGGNTEAFF	TGTGCCAGTAGTGTTCAGGGGGGGAACACTGAAGCTTTCTTT
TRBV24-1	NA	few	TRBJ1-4	CATSAGNDYEKLFF	TGTGCCACCAGTGCAGGGAACGATTATGAAAAACTGTTTTTT
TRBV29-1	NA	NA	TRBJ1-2	CSVPGPRGYTF	TGCAGCGTCCCAGGCCCTCGGGGCTACACCTTC
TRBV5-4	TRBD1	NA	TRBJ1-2	CASSKDRGVSYGYTF	TGTGCCAGCAGCAAGGACAGGGGCGTTTCCTATGGCTACACCTTC
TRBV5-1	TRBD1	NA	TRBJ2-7	CASSPTGGLSYEQYF	TGCGCCAGCAGCCCGACAGGGGGTCTCTCCTACGAGCAGTACTTC
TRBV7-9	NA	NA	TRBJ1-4	CASSLDRTENEKLFF	TGTGCCAGCAGCTTAGATCGGACAGAAAATGAAAAACTGTTTTTT
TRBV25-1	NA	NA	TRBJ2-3	CASSQGGRFGTQYF	TGTGCCAGCAGCCAGGGCGGCAGATTTGGTACGCAGTATTTT
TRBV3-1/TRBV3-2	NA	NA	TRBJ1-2	CASSQDPQFYTF	TGTGCCAGCAGCCAAGATCCCCAGTTCTACACCTTC
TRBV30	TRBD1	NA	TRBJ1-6	CAWSITGTGITLHF	TGTGCCTGGAGTATAACCGGGACAGGGATAACCCTCCACTTT
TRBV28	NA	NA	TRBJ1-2	CASSASQGNYGYTF	TGTGCCAGCAGTGCGTCACAGGGAAACTATGGCTACACCTTC
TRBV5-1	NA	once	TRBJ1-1	CASSFGGRVNTEAFF	TGCGCCAGCAGCTTTGGGGGGAGGGTAAACACTGAAGCTTTCTTT
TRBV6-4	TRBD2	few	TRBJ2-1	CASSGGGDYNEQFF	TGTGCCAGCAGTGGCGGGGGGGACTACAATGAGCAGTTCTTC
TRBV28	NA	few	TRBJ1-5	CASTTVFNQPQHF	TGTGCCAGCACCACGGTTTTCAATCAGCCCCAGCATTTT
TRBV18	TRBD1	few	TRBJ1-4	CASSPYDPGQGNEKLFF	TGTGCCAGCTCACCCTACGATCCGGGACAGGGTAATGAAAAACTGTTTTTT
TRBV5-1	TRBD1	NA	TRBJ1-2	CASSLAGTGEYGYTF	TGCGCCAGCAGCTTGGCCGGGACAGGGGAATATGGCTACACCTTC
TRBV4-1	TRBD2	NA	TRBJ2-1	CASSQVGSGGSGNEQFF	TGCGCCAGCAGCCAAGTCGGTAGCGGGGGGTCGGGTAATGAGCAGTTCTTC
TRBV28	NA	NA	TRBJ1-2	CASSLTPQGSGGYTF	TGTGCCAGCAGTTTGACGCCCCAGGGGTCGGGTGGCTACACCTTC
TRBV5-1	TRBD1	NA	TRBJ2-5	CASSLDFGTGETQYF	TGCGCCAGCAGCTTGGATTTCGGGACAGGAGAGACCCAGTACTTC
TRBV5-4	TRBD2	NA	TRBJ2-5	CASRSGLAGVQETQYF	TGTGCCAGCAGGTCGGGACTAGCGGGGGTCCAAGAGACCCAGTACTTC
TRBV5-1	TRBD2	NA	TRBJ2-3	CASSSSPSGGQDTQYF	TGCGCCAGCAGCTCCTCGCCGAGCGGGGGGCAAGATACGCAGTATTTT
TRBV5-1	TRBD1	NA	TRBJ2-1	CASSLGTGVAYNEQFF	TGCGCCAGCAGCTTGGGTACAGGGGTCGCCTACAATGAGCAGTTCTTC
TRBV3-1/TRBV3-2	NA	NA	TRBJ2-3	CASSPLQVSQDTQYF	TGTGCCAGCAGCCCACTACAGGTCTCCCAGGATACGCAGTATTTT
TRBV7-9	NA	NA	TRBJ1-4	CASSRPGTANEKLFF	TGTGCCAGCAGCCGTCCCGGGACTGCTAATGAAAAACTGTTTTTT
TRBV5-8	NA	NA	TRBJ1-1	CASLPLLVEMNTEAFF	TGTGCCAGCCTCCCCCTATTGGTCGAGATGAACACTGAAGCTTTCTTT
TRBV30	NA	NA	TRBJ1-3	CAWSVTTGSGNTIYF	TGTGCCTGGAGTGTAACTACAGGCTCTGGAAACACCATATATTTT
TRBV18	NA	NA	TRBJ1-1	CASSRLASKGTEAFF	TGTGCCAGCTCACGCCTGGCCAGTAAGGGGACTGAAGCTTTCTTT
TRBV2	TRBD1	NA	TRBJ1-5	CASRLGTGGLQPQHF	TGTGCCAGCAGGTTAGGGACAGGGGGTTTGCAGCCCCAGCATTTT
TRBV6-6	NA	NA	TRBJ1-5	CASSYSKGPREAQHF	TGTGCCAGCAGTTACTCGAAAGGGCCCCGGGAGGCCCAGCATTTT
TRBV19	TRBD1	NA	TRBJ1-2	CASRLRRQGHNYGYTF	TGTGCCAGTAGACTTCGAAGACAGGGACATAACTATGGCTACACCTTC
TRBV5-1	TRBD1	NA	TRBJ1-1	CASSLVGTGDTEAFF	TGCGCCAGCAGCTTGGTAGGGACAGGGGACACTGAAGCTTTCTTT
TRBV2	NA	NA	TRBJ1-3	CASSEGMAGLNTIYF	TGTGCCAGCAGTGAAGGGATGGCGGGGTTAAACACCATATATTTT
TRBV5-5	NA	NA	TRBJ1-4	CASSDDGTTNEKLFF	TGTGCCAGCAGCGATGACGGGACAACTAATGAAAAACTGTTTTTT